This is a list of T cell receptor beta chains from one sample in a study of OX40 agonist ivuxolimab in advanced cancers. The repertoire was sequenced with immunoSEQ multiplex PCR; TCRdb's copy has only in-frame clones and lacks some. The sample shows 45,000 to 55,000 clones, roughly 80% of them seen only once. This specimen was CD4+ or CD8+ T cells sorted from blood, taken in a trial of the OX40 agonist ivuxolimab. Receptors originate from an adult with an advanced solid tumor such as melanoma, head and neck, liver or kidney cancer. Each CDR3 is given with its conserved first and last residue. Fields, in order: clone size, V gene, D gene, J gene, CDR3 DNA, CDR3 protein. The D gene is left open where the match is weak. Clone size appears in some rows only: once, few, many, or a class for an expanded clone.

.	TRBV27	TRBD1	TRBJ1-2	TGTGCCAGCAGTACAGGGGCTTCAGGAGGCTACACCTTC	CASSTGASGGYTF
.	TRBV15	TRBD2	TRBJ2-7	TGTGCCACCAGCGTCGGACTAGCGGGAGGAACCTACGAGCAGTACTTC	CATSVGLAGGTYEQYF
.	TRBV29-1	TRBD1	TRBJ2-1	TGCAGCGTTGATAGGACAGGTTACAATGAGCAGTTCTTC	CSVDRTGYNEQFF
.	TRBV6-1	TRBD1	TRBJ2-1	TGTGCCAGCAGTGTGGGACAGGGGGAAAGAAATGAGCAGTTCTTC	CASSVGQGERNEQFF
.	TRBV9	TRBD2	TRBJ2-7	TGTGCCAGCAGCGCCGGGACTAGGTTTCACGAGCAGTACTTC	CASSAGTRFHEQYF
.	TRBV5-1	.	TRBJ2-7	TGCGCCAGCAGCTTGGGTGAGGGCTACGAGCAGTACTTC	CASSLGEGYEQYF
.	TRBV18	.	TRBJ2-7	TGTGCCAGCTCATCCTCCTACGAGCAGTACTTC	CASSSSYEQYF
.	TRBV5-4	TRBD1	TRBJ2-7	TGTGCCAGCAGCGTGGAGGACAGGGCCTCCTACGAGCAGTACTTC	CASSVEDRASYEQYF
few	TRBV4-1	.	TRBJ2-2	TGCGCCAGCAGCCGCAACCTGGCCACGAGCAGTACCGGGGAGCTGTTTTTT	CASSRNLATSSTGELFF
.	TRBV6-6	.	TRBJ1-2	TGTGCCAGCAATGAGTTGGGGAGGGCCGGCTACGCCTTC	CASNELGRAGYAF
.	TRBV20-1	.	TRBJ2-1	TGCAGTGCTAGCCCGTCTATTCTACAGTTCTTC	CSASPSILQFF
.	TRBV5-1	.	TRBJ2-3	TGCGCCAGCAGCTTGGCAAGCCCAGCAGATACGCAGTATTTT	CASSLASPADTQYF
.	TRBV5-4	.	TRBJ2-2	TGTGCCAGCAGCTTGGCCGGGAGCGGGGGGGAGCTGTTTTTT	CASSLAGSGGELFF
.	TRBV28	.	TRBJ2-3	TGTGCCACAACCGTCCCCAAAGGCACAGATACGCAGTATTTT	CATTVPKGTDTQYF
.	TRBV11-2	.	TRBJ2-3	TGTGCCAGCAGCTTAGCGGGTACGCAGTATTTT	CASSLAGTQYF
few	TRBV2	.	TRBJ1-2	TGTGCCAGCAGTTCCCGGCCGGCATCCTATGGCTACACCTTC	CASSSRPASYGYTF
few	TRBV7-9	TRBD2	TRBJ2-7	TGTGCCAGCAGCTTGAGGACTAGCGGAATCTACGAGCAGTACTTC	CASSLRTSGIYEQYF
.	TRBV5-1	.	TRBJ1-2	TGCGCCAGCAGCTTGGAAGTAGGGGCATTGTATGGCTACACCTTC	CASSLEVGALYGYTF
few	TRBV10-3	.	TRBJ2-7	TGTGCCATCAGTGAGGGGCGGAACTACGAGCAGTACTTC	CAISEGRNYEQYF
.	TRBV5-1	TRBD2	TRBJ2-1	TGCGCCAGCAGCTTGGAAACTAGCGGGGGGTTAGTGCAGTTCTTC	CASSLETSGGLVQFF
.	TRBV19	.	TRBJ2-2	TGTGTCTGTCGGGCAGGGGTGCCCACCGGGGAGCTGTTTTTT	CVCRAGVPTGELFF
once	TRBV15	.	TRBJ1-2	TGTGCCACCAGCAGAGATCGAGCGACAGCCCCCTATGGCTACACCTTC	CATSRDRATAPYGYTF
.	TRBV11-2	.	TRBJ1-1	TGTGCCAGCAGCTTAGATCCTAGTGACCTCACTGAAGCTTTCTTT	CASSLDPSDLTEAFF
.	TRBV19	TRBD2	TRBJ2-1	TGTGCCAGTAAGGGGCGGGAGTCGTGGAATGAGCAGTTCTTC	CASKGRESWNEQFF
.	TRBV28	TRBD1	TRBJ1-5	TGTGCCAGCAGCTCACCGGGACAGATTCTTAATAGCAATCAGCCCCAGCATTTT	CASSSPGQILNSNQPQHF
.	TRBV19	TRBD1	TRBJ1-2	TGTGCCAGTAGTCAGGGGGCCCGCGGTGGCTACACCTTC	CASSQGARGGYTF
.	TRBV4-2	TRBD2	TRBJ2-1	TGTGCCAGCAGCCCTGGACTAGCTTCCAATGAGCAGTTCTTC	CASSPGLASNEQFF
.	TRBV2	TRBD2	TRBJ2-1	TGTGCCAGCAGGCAGCGGGAAAGGAGCAATGAGCAGTTCTTC	CASRQRERSNEQFF
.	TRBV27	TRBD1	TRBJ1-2	TGTGCCAGCAGTCTAGGGTTGAACAGGGGGGGCGGCTACACCTTC	CASSLGLNRGGGYTF
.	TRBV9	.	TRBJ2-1	TGTGCCAGCAGCGTAGAGGGTGACATCTCCTACAATGAGCAGTTCTTC	CASSVEGDISYNEQFF
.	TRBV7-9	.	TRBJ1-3	TGTGCCAGCAGCTCCCTGGCCGGGGACACCATATATTTT	CASSSLAGDTIYF
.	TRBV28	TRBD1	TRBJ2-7	TGTGCCAGCAGGAGACAGGGAATCTCCTACGAGCAGTACTTC	CASRRQGISYEQYF
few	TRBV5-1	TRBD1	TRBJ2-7	TGCGCCAGCAGCCCTGGCCGGGACAGGGGTCATTACGAGCAGTACTTC	CASSPGRDRGHYEQYF
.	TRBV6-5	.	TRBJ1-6	TGTGCCAGCAAACGGAGCTCCTATAATTCACCCCTCCACTTT	CASKRSSYNSPLHF
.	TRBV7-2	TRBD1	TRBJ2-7	TGTGCCAGCAGGGCCACCCCGGGACAGGGGACCTACGAGCAGTACTTC	CASRATPGQGTYEQYF
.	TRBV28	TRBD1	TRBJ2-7	TGTGCCAGCAGTCGCGACAGGGTCACGTCCTACGAGCAGTACTTC	CASSRDRVTSYEQYF
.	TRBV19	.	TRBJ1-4	TGTGCCAGTAGTATTAGCAGGGTTAATGAAAAACTGTTTTTT	CASSISRVNEKLFF
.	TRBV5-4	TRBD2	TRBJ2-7	TGTGCCAGCAGCTTGTCTCTAGCGGGAGGCCACGAGCAGTACTTC	CASSLSLAGGHEQYF
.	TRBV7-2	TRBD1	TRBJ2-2	TGTCCCCGGACAGGGAGGCCCACGAACACCGGGGAGCTGTTTTTT	CPRTGRPTNTGELFF
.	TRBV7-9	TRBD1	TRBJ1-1	TGTGCCAGCAGTCTAAGCCAGGGGGATGAAGCTTTCTTT	CASSLSQGDEAFF
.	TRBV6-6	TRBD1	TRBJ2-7	TGTGCCAGCAGTAATCGACAGGGTGGCCACGAGCAGTACTTC	CASSNRQGGHEQYF
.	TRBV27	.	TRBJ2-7	TGTGCCAGCAGTCCGGCCGGGACCTGGGGCTTAGCCGAGCAGTACTTC	CASSPAGTWGLAEQYF
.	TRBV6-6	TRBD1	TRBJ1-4	TGTGCCAGCAGTTACAAGGGACAGGGAGCTGAAAAACTGTTTTTT	CASSYKGQGAEKLFF
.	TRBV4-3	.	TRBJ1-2	TGCGCCAGCAGCCAAGATTTACGGTCCGGCTATGGCTACACCTTC	CASSQDLRSGYGYTF
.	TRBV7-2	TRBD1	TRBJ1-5	TGTGCCAGCAGCTTAGTAGGGGGCTGGAGCAATCAGCCCCAGCATTTT	CASSLVGGWSNQPQHF
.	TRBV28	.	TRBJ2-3	TGTGCCAGCAGCTTGCTAGGGGGAGGCACAGATACGCAGTATTTT	CASSLLGGGTDTQYF
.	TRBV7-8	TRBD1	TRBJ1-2	TGTGCCAGCAGCCCATCGCCAGGGGGGGACTATGGCTACACCTTC	CASSPSPGGDYGYTF
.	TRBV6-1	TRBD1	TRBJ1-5	TGTGCCAGCAGTGAGACAGGGTACAATCAGCCCCAGCATTTT	CASSETGYNQPQHF
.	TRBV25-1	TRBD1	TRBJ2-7	TGTGCCAGCAGTAAGGAACAGGGGGCCTACGAGCAGTACTTC	CASSKEQGAYEQYF
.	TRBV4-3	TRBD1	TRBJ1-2	TGCGCCAGCAGCCGAGACAGGGGGTATGGCTACACCTTC	CASSRDRGYGYTF
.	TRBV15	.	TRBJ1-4	TGTGCCACCGTCGCTTTACAGGGTAAAGTAGAAAAACTGTTTTTT	CATVALQGKVEKLFF
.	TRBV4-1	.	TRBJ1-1	TGCGCCAGCAGCCAAGACCTAGGACACTCGTCCCTGGAAGCTTTCTTT	CASSQDLGHSSLEAFF
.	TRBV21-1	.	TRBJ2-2	TGTGCCAGCAGCACCTTAGACAGCTCCGAGACCGGGGAGCTGTTTTTT	CASSTLDSSETGELFF
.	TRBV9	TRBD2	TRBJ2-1	TGTGCCAGCAGCGTCACTAGCGGGAGGTTCAATGAGCAGTTCTTC	CASSVTSGRFNEQFF
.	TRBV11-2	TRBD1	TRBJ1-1	TGTGCCAGCAGCTCAGACAGGGGCCGCACTGAAGCTTTCTTT	CASSSDRGRTEAFF